The rows below give T cell receptor beta chains drawn from one sample of a study of OX40 agonist ivuxolimab in advanced cancers. Measured with immunoSEQ multiplex PCR; TCRdb has only the in-frame clones, and not every one. This sample yields 80,000 to 100,000 clones, of which 92% are seen a single time; roughly 0.53% belongs to the top ten. The sample consisted of CD4+ or CD8+ T cells sorted from blood, taken in a trial of the OX40 agonist ivuxolimab. The source of these receptors is an adult with an advanced solid tumor such as melanoma, head and neck, liver or kidney cancer. The CDR3 runs from the conserved cysteine through the conserved F or W. Fields, in order: D gene, V gene, J gene, CDR3 length, clone size, CDR3 protein, CDR3 DNA. The D gene is left open where the match is weak. Size is omitted from some rows. Given values are once, few, many or a class for expanded clones.

TRBD2	TRBV27	TRBJ2-5	13	NA	CASSPGLVATQYF	TGTGCCAGCAGCCCGGGACTAGTCGCGACCCAGTACTTC
TRBD1	TRBV5-8	TRBJ2-1	15	NA	CASSVRQGASNEQFF	TGTGCCAGCAGCGTGAGACAGGGGGCAAGCAATGAGCAGTTCTTC
NA	TRBV18	TRBJ1-1	13	NA	CASSPVLNTEAFF	TGTGCCAGCTCACCGGTACTGAACACTGAAGCTTTCTTT
NA	TRBV9	TRBJ2-1	12	once	CASSSLYNEQFF	TGTGCCAGCAGCTCTCTCTACAATGAGCAGTTCTTC
NA	TRBV7-3	TRBJ2-2	15	NA	CASSSSGQGTGELFF	TGTGCCAGCAGCTCATCGGGACAAGGCACCGGGGAGCTGTTTTTT
TRBD2	TRBV6-1	TRBJ2-3	15	NA	CASSGSGGAIDTQYF	TGTGCCAGCAGTGGGAGCGGGGGGGCTATCGATACGCAGTATTTT
NA	TRBV19	TRBJ1-2	15	NA	CASTPGANANYGYTF	TGTGCCAGTACCCCGGGGGCGAATGCTAACTATGGCTACACCTTC
TRBD1	TRBV6-5	TRBJ1-3	15	NA	CASSSTGNGGNTIYF	TGTGCCAGCAGTTCGACAGGGAATGGTGGAAACACCATATATTTT
NA	TRBV29-1	TRBJ1-4	14	once	CSGGSPGANEKLFF	TGCAGCGGGGGGAGTCCTGGGGCTAATGAAAAACTGTTTTTT
NA	TRBV7-9	TRBJ2-2	16	NA	CASSRTASRGTGELFF	TGTGCCAGCAGCCGGACCGCGTCCCGGGGCACCGGGGAGCTGTTTTTT
TRBD1	TRBV6-1	TRBJ1-2	15	NA	CASSPATGADYGYTF	TGTGCCAGCAGTCCGGCCACAGGGGCGGACTATGGCTACACCTTC
TRBD1	TRBV7-8	TRBJ1-5	16	NA	CASSLDPDRADQPQHF	TGTGCCAGCAGCTTGGACCCGGACAGGGCCGATCAGCCCCAGCATTTT
TRBD1	TRBV7-9	TRBJ2-2	15	NA	CASSTGTGDTGELFF	TGTGCCAGCAGTACCGGGACAGGAGACACCGGGGAGCTGTTTTTT
TRBD1	TRBV5-4	TRBJ2-7	13	NA	CASSLEQGNEQYF	TGTGCCAGCAGCTTGGAACAGGGGAATGAGCAGTACTTC
NA	TRBV5-1	TRBJ2-6	16	NA	CASSLVAGSGANVLTF	TGCGCCAGCAGCCTGGTGGCAGGCTCTGGGGCCAACGTCCTGACTTTC
TRBD2	TRBV7-2	TRBJ2-1	17	NA	CASSPGPSGGRYNEQFF	TGTGCCAGCAGCCCTGGTCCTAGCGGGGGGCGCTACAATGAGCAGTTCTTC
NA	TRBV19	TRBJ2-7	13	NA	CASSLQGAVEQYF	TGTGCCAGTAGTCTACAGGGAGCGGTCGAGCAGTACTTC
NA	TRBV2	TRBJ2-1	11	NA	CASSEAQEQFF	TGTGCCAGCAGTGAAGCCCAAGAGCAGTTCTTC
NA	TRBV4-1	TRBJ2-7	14	NA	CASSQVGQGSEQYF	TGCGCCAGCAGCCAAGTTGGCCAGGGGAGCGAGCAGTACTTC
TRBD1	TRBV27	TRBJ1-2	15	NA	CASSPGQVQPYGYTF	TGTGCCAGCAGTCCCGGACAGGTTCAACCTTATGGCTACACCTTC
TRBD2	TRBV10-3	TRBJ2-3	15	NA	CAISGGTSGTDTQYF	TGTGCCATCAGTGGCGGGACTAGCGGCACAGATACGCAGTATTTT
NA	TRBV20-1	TRBJ1-4	10	NA	CSAPNEKLFF	TGCAGTGCCCCCAATGAAAAACTGTTTTTT
NA	TRBV25-1	TRBJ2-7	14	NA	CASRNQGSSYEQYF	TGTGCCAGCAGGAATCAGGGAAGCTCCTACGAGCAGTACTTC
NA	TRBV5-1	TRBJ1-1	16	NA	CASSWQDLAQGTEAFF	TGCGCCAGCAGCTGGCAAGACTTGGCACAGGGTACTGAAGCTTTCTTT
TRBD2	TRBV11-3	TRBJ2-1	16	NA	CASSFLTSGDNNEQFF	TGTGCCAGCAGCTTCCTGACTAGCGGGGATAACAATGAGCAGTTCTTC
NA	TRBV10-1	TRBJ1-2	15	NA	CASSSGLKTNYGYTF	TGCGCCAGCAGCTCCGGACTGAAAACTAACTATGGCTACACCTTC
TRBD2	TRBV18	TRBJ2-5	15	NA	CASSPASGVKETQYF	TGTGCCAGCTCACCAGCTAGCGGGGTGAAAGAGACCCAGTACTTC
TRBD1	TRBV14	TRBJ1-1	15	NA	CASSRQGAGDTEAFF	TGTGCCAGCAGCCGGCAGGGGGCAGGGGACACTGAAGCTTTCTTT